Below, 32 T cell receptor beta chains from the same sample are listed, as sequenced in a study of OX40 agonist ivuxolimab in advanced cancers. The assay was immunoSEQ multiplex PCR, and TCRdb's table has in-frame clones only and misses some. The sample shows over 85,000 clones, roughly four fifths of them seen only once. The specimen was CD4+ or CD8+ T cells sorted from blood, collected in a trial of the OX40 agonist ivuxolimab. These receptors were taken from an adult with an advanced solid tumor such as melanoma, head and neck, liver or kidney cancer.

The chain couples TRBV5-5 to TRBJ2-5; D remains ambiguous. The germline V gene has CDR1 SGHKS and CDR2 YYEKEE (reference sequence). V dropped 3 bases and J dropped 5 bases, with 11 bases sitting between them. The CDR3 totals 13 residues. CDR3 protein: CASSSTLLETQYF. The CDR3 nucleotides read TGTGCCAGCAGCTCGACGCTCTTGGAGACCCAGTACTTC. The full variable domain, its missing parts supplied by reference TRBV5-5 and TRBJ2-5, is DAGVTQSPTHLIKTRGQQVTLRCSPISGHKSVSWYQQVLGQGPQFIFQYYEKEERGRGNFPDRFSARQFPNYSSELNVNALLLGDSALYLCASSSTLLETQYFGPGTRLLVL.

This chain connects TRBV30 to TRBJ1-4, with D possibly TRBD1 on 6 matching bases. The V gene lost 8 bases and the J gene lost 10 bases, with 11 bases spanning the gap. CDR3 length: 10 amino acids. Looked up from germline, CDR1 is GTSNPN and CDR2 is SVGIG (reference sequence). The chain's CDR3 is CAAGGGKLFF. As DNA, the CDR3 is TGTGCCGCCGGGGGCGGAAAACTGTTTTTT. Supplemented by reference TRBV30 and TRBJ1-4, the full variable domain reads SQTIHQWPATLVQPVGSPLSLECTVEGTSNPNLYWYRQAAGRGLQLLFYSVGIGQISSEVPQNLSASRPQDRQFILSSKKLLLSDSGFYLCAAGGGKLFFGSGTQLSVL.

This chain's CDR3 is CASSQGPQETQYF. CDR3 nucleotides: TGTGCCAGCTCACAGGGGCCCCAAGAGACCCAGTACTTC. The chain uses TRBV18 and TRBJ2-5; a possible D gene is TRBD1 (5 bases). In germline, CDR1 is KGHSH, CDR2 LQKENI. The ends were cut back, 4 bases at V and 1 base at J, with 7 bases in the middle. This CDR3 comprises 13 residues.

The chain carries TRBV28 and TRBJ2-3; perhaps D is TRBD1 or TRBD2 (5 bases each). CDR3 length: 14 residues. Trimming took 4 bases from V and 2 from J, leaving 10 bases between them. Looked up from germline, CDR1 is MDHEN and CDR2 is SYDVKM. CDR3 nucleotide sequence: TGTGCCAGCAGTTCGCCGGGGACCACAGATACGCAGTATTTT. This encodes CASSSPGTTDTQYF.

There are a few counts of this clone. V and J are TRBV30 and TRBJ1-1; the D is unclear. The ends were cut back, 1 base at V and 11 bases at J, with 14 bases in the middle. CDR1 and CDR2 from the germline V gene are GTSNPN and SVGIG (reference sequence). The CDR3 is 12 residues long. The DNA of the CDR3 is TGTGCCTGGAGTGAACCCCGAGGAGCGGCTTTCTTT. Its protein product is CAWSEPRGAAFF.

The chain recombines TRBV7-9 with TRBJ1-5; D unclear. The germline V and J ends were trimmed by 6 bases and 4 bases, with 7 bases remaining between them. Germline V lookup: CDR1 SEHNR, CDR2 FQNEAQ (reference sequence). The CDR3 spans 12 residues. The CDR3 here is CASSTMNQPQHF. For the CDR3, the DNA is TGTGCCAGCAGTACCATGAATCAGCCCCAGCATTTT.

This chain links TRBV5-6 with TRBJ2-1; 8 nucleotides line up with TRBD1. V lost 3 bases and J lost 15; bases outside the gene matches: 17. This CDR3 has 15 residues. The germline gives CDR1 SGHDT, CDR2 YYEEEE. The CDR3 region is CASSSLRQGTRRGFF. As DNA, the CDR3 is TGTGCCAGCAGCTCTTTGAGACAGGGGACGAGGCGGGGGTTCTTC.

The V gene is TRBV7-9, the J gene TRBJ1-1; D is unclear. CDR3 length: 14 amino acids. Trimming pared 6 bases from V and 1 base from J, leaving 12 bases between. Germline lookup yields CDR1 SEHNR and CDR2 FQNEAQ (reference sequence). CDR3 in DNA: TGTGCCAGCAGTCCCCACGCCGGGAACACTGAAGCTTTCTTT. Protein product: CASSPHAGNTEAFF.

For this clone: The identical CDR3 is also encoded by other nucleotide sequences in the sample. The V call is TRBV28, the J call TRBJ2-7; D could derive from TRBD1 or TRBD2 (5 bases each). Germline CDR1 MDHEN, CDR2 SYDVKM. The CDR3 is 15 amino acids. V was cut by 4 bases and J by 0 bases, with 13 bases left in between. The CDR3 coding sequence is TGTGCCAGCAGTTCTGGGACGCTAAGCTCCTACGAGCAGTACTTC. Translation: CASSSGTLSSYEQYF.

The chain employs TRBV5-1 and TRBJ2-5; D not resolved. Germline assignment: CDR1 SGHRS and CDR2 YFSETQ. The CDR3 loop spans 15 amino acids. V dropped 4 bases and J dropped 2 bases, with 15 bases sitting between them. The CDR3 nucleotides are TGCGCCAGCAGCAGATCAACTGTCAGGCAAGAGACCCAGTACTTC. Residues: CASSRSTVRQETQYF.

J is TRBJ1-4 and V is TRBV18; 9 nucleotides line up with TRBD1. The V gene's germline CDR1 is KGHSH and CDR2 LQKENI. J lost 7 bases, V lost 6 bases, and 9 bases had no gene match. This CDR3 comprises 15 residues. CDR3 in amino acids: CASSTTGTGSEKLFF. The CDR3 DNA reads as TGTGCCAGCTCGACGACCGGGACAGGGTCTGAAAAACTGTTTTTT.

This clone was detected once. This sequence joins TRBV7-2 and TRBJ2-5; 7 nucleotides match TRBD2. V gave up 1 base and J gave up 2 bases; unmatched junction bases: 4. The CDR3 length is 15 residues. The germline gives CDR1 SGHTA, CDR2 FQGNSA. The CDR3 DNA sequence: TGTGCCAGCAGCTTAGGCCCCGGGAGGCAAGAGACCCAGTACTTC. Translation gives CASSLGPGRQETQYF.

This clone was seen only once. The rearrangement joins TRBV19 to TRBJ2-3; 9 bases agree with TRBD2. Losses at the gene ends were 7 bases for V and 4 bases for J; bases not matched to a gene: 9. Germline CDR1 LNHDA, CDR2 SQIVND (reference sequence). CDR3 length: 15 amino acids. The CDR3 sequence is CASNSGRGRADTQYF. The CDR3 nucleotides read TGTGCCAGTAACTCGGGACGCGGGAGGGCAGATACGCAGTATTTT.

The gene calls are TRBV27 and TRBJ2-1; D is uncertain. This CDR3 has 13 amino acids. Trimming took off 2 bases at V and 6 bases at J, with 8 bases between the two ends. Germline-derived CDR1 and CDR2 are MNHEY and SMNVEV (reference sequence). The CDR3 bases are TGTGCCAGCAGTTTAAGACTCCTCAATGAGCAGTTCTTC. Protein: CASSLRLLNEQFF.

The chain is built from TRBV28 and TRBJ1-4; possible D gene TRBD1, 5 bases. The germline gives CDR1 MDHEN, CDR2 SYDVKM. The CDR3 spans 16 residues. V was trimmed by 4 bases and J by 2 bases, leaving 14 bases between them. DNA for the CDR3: TGTGCCAGCAGTTCCGCGACGGGGGGGACTAATGAAAAACTGTTTTTT. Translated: CASSSATGGTNEKLFF.

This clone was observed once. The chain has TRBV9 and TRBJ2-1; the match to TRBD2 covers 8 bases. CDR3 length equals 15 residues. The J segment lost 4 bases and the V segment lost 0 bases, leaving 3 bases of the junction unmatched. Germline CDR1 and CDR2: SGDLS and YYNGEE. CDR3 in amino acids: CASSVGTSGYNEQFF. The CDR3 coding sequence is TGTGCCAGCAGCGTAGGTACTAGCGGTTACAATGAGCAGTTCTTC.

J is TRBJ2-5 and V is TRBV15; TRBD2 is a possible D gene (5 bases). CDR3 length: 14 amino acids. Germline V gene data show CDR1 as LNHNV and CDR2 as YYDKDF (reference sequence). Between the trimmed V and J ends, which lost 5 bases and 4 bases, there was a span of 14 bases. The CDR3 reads CATSRKGEGETQYF. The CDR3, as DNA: TGTGCCACCAGCCGAAAGGGCGAGGGAGAGACCCAGTACTTC.

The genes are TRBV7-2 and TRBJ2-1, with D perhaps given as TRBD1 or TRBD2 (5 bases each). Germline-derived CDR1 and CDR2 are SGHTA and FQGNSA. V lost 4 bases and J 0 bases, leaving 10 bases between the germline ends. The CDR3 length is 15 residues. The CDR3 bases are TGTGCCAGCAGCTCGGGACGGAGCTCCTACAATGAGCAGTTCTTC. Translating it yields CASSSGRSSYNEQFF.

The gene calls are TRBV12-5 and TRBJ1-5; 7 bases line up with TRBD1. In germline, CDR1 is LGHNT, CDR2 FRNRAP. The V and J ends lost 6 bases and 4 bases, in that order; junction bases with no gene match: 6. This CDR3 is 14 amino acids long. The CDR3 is CASGPTGYNQPQHF. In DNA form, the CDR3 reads TGTGCTAGTGGACCGACAGGGTATAATCAGCCCCAGCATTTT.

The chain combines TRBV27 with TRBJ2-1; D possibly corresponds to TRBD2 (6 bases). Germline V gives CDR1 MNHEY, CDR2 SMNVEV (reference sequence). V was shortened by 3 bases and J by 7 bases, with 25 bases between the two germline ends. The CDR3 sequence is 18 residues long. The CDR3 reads CASSFSVRGRTLRNEQFF. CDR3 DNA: TGTGCCAGCAGTTTCTCCGTCCGGGGGAGGACTCTCCGGAATGAGCAGTTCTTC.

The CDR3 here is CASSQDRTSNQPQHF. CDR3 sequence (DNA): TGTGCCAGCTCACAGGACAGGACCAGCAATCAGCCCCAGCATTTT. The chain is built from TRBV18 and TRBJ1-5; 7 nucleotides align to TRBD1. V lost 4 bases to trimming and J lost 1 base; unmatched junction nucleotides: 4. This CDR3 comprises 15 residues. The V gene's germline CDR1 is KGHSH and CDR2 LQKENI. The variable domain in full, with the rest retrieved from reference TRBV18 and TRBJ1-5, is NAGVMQNPRHLVRRRGQEARLRCSPMKGHSHVYWYRQLPEEGLKFMVYLQKENIIDESGMPKERFSAEFPKEGPSILRIQQVVRGDSAAYFCASSQDRTSNQPQHFGDGTRLSIL.

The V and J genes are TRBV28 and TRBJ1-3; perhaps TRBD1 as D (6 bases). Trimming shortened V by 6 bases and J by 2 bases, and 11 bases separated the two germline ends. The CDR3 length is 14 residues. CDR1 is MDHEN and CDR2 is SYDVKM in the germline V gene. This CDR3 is CASRKRTAGNTIYF. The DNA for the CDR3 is TGTGCCAGCAGGAAAAGGACAGCTGGAAACACCATATATTTT. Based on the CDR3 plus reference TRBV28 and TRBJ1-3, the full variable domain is DVKVTQSSRYLVKRTGEKVFLECVQDMDHENMFWYRQDPGLGLRLIYFSYDVKMKEKGDIPEGYSVSREKKERFSLILESASTNQTSMYLCASRKRTAGNTIYFGEGSWLTVV.

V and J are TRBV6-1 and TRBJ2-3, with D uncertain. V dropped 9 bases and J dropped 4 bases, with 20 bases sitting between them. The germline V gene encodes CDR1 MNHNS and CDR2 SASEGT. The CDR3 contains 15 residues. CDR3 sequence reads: CASTRQRVSPDTQYF. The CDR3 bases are TGTGCCAGTACCCGGCAGCGCGTGAGCCCAGATACGCAGTATTTT.

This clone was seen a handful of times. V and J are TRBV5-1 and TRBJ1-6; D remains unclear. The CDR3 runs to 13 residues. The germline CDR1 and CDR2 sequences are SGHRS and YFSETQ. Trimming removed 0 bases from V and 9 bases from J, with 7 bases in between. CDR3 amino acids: CASSLGAGSPLHF. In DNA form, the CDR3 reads TGCGCCAGCAGCTTGGGGGCTGGTTCACCCCTCCACTTT.

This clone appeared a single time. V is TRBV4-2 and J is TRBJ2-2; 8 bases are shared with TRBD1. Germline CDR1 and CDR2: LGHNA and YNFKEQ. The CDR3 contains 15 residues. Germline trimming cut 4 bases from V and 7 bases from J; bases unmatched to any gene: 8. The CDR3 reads CASSLAAGQDGELFF. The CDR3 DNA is TGTGCCAGCAGCCTAGCCGCGGGACAGGACGGGGAGCTGTTTTTT.

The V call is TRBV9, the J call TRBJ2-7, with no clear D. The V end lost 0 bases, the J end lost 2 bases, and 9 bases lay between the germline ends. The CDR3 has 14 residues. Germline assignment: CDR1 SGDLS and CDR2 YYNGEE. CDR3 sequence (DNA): TGTGCCAGCAGCGTAGCGACTGTTCCCTACGAGCAGTACTTC. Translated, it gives CASSVATVPYEQYF. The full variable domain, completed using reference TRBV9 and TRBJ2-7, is DSGVTQTPKHLITATGQRVTLRCSPRSGDLSVYWYQQSLDQGLQFLIQYYNGEERAKGNILERFSAQQFPDLHSELNLSSLELGDSALYFCASSVATVPYEQYFGPGTRLTVT.

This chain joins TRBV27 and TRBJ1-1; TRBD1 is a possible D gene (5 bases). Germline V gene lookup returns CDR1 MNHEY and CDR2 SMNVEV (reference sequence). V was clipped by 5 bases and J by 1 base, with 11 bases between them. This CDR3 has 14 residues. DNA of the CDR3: TGTGCCAGCAGTGCCAGGGACCGGAACACTGAAGCTTTCTTT. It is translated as CASSARDRNTEAFF.

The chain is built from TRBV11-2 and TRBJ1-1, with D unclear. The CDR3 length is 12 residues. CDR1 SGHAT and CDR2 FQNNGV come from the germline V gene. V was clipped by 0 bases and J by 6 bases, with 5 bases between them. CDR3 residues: CASSLDLAEAFF. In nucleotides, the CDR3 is TGTGCCAGCAGCTTAGATCTAGCTGAAGCTTTCTTT. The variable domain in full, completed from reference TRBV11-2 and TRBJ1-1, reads EAGVAQSPRYKIIEKRQSVAFWCNPISGHATLYWYQQILGQGPKLLIQFQNNGVVDDSQLPKDRFSAERLKGVDSTLKIQPAKLEDSAVYLCASSLDLAEAFFGQGTRLTVV.

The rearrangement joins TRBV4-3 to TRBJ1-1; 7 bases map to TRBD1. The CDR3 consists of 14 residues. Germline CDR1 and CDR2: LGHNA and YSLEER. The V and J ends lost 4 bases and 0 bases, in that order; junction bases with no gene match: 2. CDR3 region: CASSLGQMNTEAFF. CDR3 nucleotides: TGCGCCAGCAGCCTGGGACAGATGAACACTGAAGCTTTCTTT.

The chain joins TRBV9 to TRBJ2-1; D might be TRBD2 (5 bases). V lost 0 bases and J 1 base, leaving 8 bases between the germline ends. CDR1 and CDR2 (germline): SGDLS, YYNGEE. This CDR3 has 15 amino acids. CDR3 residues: CASSVAGLSYNEQFF. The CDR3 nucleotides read TGTGCCAGCAGCGTAGCGGGGTTATCCTACAATGAGCAGTTCTTC.

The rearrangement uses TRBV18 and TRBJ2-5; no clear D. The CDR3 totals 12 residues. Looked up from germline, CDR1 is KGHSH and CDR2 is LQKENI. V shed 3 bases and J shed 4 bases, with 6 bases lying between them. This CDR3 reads CASSPTRETQYF. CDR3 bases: TGTGCCAGCTCACCTACCCGAGAGACCCAGTACTTC.

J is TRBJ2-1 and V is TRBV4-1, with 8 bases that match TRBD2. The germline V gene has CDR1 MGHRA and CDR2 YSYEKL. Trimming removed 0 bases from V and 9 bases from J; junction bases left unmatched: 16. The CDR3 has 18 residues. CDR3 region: CASSQDLPLAGGGVEQFF. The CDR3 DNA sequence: TGCGCCAGCAGCCAAGACTTACCTCTAGCGGGTGGTGGGGTTGAGCAGTTCTTC.